This T cell receptor beta chain was captured in a study of blood T cell repertoires in COVID-19. Study details: Sites across the United States, Italy and Spain contributed samples from acute and convalescent COVID-19. T cells, B-cell-depleted T cells, or PBMCs supplied cDNA or gDNA.

J lost 5 bases, V lost 4 bases, and 8 bases had no gene match. The CDR3 is 14 residues long. Germline CDR1 reads SGHRS; CDR2 reads YFSETQ. Seattle's cohort entered during active infection and was followed longitudinally. Original processing notes: Estimation of nucleated cell counts was performed using reference gene primer amplification. The assay was immunoSEQ multiplex PCR, and TCRdb's table has in-frame clones only and misses some. That table is the source of V, J and clone size, and D and trimming were worked out from the DNA. The data show approximately 480,000 clones, 89% seen once. This rearrangement joins TRBV5-1 to TRBJ2-7, with 8 bases matching TRBD2. Sequenced input: peripheral blood. The sequence derives from a man aged 18 to 30 with COVID-19, enrolled during active disease. The CDR3 sequence: CASSPSGRNDEQYF. The CDR3 nucleotides read TGCGCCAGCAGCCCCAGCGGGAGAAACGACGAGCAGTACTTC.